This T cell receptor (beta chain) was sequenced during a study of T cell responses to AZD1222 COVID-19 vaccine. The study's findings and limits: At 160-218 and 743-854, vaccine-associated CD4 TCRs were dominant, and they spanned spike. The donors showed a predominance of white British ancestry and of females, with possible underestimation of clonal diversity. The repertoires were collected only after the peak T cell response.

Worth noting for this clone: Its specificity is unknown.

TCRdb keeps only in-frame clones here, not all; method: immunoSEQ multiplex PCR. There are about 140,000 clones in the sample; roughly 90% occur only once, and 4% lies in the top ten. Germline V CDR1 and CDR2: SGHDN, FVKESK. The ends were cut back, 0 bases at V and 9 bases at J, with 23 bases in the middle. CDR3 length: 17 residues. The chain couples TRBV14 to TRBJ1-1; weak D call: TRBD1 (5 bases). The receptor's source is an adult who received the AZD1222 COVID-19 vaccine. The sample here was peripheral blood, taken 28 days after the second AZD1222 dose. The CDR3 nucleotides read TGTGCCAGCAGCCAAGATCTCCGGCAGGGCCGAGCGTGGAAAGCTTTCTTT. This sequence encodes CASSQDLRQGRAWKAFF.